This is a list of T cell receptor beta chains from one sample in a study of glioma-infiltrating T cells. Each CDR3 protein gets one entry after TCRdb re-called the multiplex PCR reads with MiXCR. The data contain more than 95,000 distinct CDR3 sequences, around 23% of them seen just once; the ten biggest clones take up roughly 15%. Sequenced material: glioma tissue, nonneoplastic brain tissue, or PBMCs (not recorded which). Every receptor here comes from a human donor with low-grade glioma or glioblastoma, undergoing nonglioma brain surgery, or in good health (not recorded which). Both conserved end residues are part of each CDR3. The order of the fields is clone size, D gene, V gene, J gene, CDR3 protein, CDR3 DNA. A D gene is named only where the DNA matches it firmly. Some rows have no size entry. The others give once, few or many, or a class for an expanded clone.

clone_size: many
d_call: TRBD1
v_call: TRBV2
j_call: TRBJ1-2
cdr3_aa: CASSEPQGTASYYGYTF
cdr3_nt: TGTGCCAGCAGTGAACCCCAAGGGACAGCCTCGTACTATGGCTACACCTTC

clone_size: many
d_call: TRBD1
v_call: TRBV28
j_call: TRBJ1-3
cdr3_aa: CASSLGDSSGNTIYF
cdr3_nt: TGTGCCAGCAGTTTAGGGGACAGCTCTGGAAACACCATATATTTT

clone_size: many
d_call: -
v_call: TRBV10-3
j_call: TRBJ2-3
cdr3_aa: CAISEADGGSPADTQYF
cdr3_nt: TGTGCCATCAGTGAGGCAGACGGGGGAAGTCCTGCAGATACGCAGTATTTT

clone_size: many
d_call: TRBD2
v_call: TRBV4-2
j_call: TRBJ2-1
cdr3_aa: CASSQAGGGFYNEQFF
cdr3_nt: TGTGCCAGCAGCCAAGCCGGGGGGGGTTTCTACAATGAGCAGTTCTTC

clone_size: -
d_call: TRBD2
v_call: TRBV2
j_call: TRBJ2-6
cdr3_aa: CASSGAGAGANVLTF
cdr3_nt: TGTGCCAGCAGTGGGGCGGGGGCTGGGGCCAACGTCCTGACTTTC

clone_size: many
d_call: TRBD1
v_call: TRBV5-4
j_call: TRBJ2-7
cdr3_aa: CASSFGTGDYEQYF
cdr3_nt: TGTGCCAGCAGCTTTGGGACAGGGGACTACGAGCAGTACTTC

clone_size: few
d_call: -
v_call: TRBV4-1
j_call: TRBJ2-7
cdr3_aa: CASSGITGLPTFYEQYF
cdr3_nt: TGCGCCAGCAGTGGTATCACAGGGCTTCCCACCTTCTACGAGCAGTACTTC

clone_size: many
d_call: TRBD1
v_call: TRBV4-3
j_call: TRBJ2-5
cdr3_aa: CASSQSRGLETQYF
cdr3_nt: TGCGCCAGCAGCCAGTCCAGGGGGCTGGAGACCCAGTACTTC

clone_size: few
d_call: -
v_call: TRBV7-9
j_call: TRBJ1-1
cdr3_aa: CASSGEEFGTEAFF
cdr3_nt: TGTGCCAGCAGCGGGGAAGAGTTCGGAACTGAAGCTTTCTTT

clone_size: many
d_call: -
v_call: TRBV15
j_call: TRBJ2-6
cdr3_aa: CATSREPSGANVLTF
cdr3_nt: TGTGCCACCAGCAGAGAGCCCTCTGGGGCCAACGTCCTGACTTTC

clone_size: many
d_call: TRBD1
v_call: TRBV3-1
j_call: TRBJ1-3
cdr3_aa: CASSQRQGSGNTIYF
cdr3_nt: TGTGCCAGCAGCCAACGACAGGGCTCTGGAAACACCATATATTTT

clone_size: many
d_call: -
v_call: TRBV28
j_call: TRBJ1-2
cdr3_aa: CASIPIGTGYSGYGYTF
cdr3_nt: TGTGCCAGCATTCCCATCGGAACAGGGTATTCAGGCTATGGCTACACCTTC

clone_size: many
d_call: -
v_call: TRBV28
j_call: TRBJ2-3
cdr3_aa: CASTQTRETTYF
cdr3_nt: TGTGCCAGCACCCAAACGAGGGAAACGACGTATTTT

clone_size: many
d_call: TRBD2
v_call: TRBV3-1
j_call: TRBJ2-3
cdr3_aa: CASRREGADTQYF
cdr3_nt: TGTGCCAGCAGGCGGGAGGGGGCAGATACGCAGTATTTT

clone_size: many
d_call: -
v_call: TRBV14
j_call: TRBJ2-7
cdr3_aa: CASSRNVAKPYEQYF
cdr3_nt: TGTGCCAGCAGCCGGAATGTCGCCAAACCCTACGAGCAGTACTTC

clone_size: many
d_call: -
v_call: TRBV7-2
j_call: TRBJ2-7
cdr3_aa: CASSLGSPPEQYF
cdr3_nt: TGTGCCAGCAGCTTAGGGTCCCCCCCCGAGCAGTACTTC

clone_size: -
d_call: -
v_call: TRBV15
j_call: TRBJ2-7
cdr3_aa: CATSSGAGYHEQYF
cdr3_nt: TGTGCCACCAGCAGCGGGGCAGGGTACCACGAGCAGTACTTC

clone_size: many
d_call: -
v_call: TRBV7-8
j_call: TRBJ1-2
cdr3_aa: CASSLEALYGYTF
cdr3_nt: TGTGCCAGCAGCTTAGAGGCACTTTATGGCTACACCTTC

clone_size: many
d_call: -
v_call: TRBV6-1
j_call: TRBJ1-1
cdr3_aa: CASTREGSQTEAFF
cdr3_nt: TGTGCCAGCACCCGAGAGGGGTCCCAGACCGAAGCTTTCTTT

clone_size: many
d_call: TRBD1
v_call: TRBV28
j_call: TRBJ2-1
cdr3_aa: CASSFLGDRVKNEQFF
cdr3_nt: TGTGCCAGCAGTTTCCTCGGGGACAGGGTCAAAAATGAGCAGTTCTTC

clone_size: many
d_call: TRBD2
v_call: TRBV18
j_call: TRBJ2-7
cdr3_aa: CASSPGLAGPYEQYF
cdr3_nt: TGTGCCAGCTCACCAGGACTAGCGGGCCCCTACGAGCAGTACTTC

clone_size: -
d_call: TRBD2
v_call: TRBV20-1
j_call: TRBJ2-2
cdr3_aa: CSAPSGTTAELFF
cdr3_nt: TGCAGTGCACCTAGCGGGACCACCGCTGAGCTGTTTTTT

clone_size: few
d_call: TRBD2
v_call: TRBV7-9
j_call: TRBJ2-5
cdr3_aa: CASRRTSGRAQETQYF
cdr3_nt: TGTGCCAGCAGGCGGACTAGCGGGAGGGCCCAAGAGACCCAGTACTTC

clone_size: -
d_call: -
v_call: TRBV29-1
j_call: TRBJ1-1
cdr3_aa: CSVYREGTEAFF
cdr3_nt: TGCAGCGTCTACAGGGAGGGCACTGAAGCTTTCTTT

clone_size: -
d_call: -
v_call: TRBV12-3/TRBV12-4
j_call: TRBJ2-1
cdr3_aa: CASSFNGQSEQFF
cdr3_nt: TGTGCCAGCAGTTTTAATGGTCAGAGTGAGCAGTTCTTC

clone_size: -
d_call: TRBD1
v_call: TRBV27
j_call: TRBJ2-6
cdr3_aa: CASSLRQGLSTGANVLTF
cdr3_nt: TGTGCCAGCAGTCTCCGACAGGGCCTAAGCACTGGGGCCAACGTCCTGACTTTC

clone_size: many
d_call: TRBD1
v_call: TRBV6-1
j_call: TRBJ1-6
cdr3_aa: CASSPGQGVAPLHF
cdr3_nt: TGTGCCAGCAGCCCGGGACAGGGGGTCGCACCCCTCCACTTT

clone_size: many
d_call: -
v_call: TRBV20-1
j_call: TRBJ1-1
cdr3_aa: CSARWGALNTEAFF
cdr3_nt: TGCAGTGCTAGATGGGGGGCCTTGAACACTGAAGCTTTCTTT

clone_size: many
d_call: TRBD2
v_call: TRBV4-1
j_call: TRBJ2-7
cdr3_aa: CASSQVSGGEQYF
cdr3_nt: TGCGCCAGCAGCCAAGTATCGGGGGGCGAGCAGTACTTC

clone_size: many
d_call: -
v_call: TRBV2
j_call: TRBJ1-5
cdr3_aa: CASSEGTPNQPQHF
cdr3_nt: TGTGCCAGCAGCGAAGGGACCCCCAATCAGCCCCAGCATTTT

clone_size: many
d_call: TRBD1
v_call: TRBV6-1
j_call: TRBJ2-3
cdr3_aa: CASRTGEDTQYF
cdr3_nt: TGTGCCAGCAGAACAGGGGAAGATACGCAGTATTTT

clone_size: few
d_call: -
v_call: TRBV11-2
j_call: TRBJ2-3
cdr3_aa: CASSLGPFRSPLSTDTQYF
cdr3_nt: TGTGCCAGCAGCTTAGGCCCCTTTCGGAGCCCCCTGTCCACAGATACGCAGTATTTT

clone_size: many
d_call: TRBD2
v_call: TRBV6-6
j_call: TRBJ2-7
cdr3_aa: CASSYSTSVSSYEQYF
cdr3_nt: TGTGCCAGCAGTTACTCGACTAGCGTGAGCTCCTACGAGCAGTACTTC

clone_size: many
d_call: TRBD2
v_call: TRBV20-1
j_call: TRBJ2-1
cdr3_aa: CSALSGRANYNEQFF
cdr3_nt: TGCAGTGCTCTTAGCGGGAGGGCCAACTACAATGAGCAGTTCTTC

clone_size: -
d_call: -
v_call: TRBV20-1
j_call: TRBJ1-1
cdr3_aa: CSSIQGMNTEAFF
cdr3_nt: TGCAGTTCTATTCAGGGTATGAACACTGAGGCTTTCTTT

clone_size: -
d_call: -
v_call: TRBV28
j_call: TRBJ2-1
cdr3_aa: CASSEQGNEQSF
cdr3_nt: TGTGCCAGCAGCGAACAGGGCAATGAGCAGTCCTTC

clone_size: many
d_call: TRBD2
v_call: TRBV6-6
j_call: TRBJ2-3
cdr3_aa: CASSYSPGRSTDTQYF
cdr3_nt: TGTGCCAGCAGTTACTCGCCCGGGAGGAGCACAGATACGCAGTATTTT

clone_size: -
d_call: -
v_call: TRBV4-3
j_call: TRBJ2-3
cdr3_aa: CASSQERSDTQYF
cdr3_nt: TGCGCCAGCAGCCAAGAGAGGTCCGATACGCAGTATTTT

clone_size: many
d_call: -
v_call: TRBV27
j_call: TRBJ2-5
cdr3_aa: CASSPEGVRETQYF
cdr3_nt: TGTGCCAGCAGTCCCGAGGGGGTCCGAGAGACCCAGTACTTC

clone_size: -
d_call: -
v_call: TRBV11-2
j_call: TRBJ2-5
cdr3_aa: CASSPGQTRETQYF
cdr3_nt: TGTGCCAGCAGCCCCGGACAGACTAGGGAGACCCAGTACTTC

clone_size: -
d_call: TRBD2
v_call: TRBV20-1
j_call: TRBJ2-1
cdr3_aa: CSVKKAGGGIGNGQFF
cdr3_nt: TGCAGTGTTAAGAAAGCGGGAGGGGGGATTGGCAATGGGCAGTTCTTC

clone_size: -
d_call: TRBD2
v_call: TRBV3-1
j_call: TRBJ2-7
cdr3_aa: CASSPTSGSIEQYF
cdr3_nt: TGTGCCAGCAGCCCGACTAGCGGGAGTATCGAGCAGTACTTC

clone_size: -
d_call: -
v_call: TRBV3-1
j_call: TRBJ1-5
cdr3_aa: CASTDGPNQPQHF
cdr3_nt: TGTGCCAGCACCGACGGACCGAATCAGCCCCAGCATTTT

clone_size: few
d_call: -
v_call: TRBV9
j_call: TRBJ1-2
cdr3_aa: CASSMTPGDAYGYTF
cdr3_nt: TGTGCCAGCAGCATGACTCCGGGGGACGCCTATGGCTACACCTTC

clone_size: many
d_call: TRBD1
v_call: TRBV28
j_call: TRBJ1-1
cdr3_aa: CASSSAGTGRRAEAFF
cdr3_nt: TGTGCCAGCAGTTCCGCCGGGACAGGGAGGAGAGCTGAAGCTTTCTTT